The next 28 T cell receptor beta chains were all read from a single sample in a study of breast tumors, draining lymph nodes, adjacent tissues. From the multiplex PCR reads, TCRdb called clonotypes with MiXCR, one entry per CDR3 protein. The data hold some 170,000 distinct CDR3 sequences, with around a third observed a single time. Samples came from axillary lymph nodes draining the breast cancer. Input material: axillary lymph node tissue. The receptor source for this set is a female donor with breast cancer. Some clones in this sample may be carry-over from other donors' samples.

This clonotype has ten or more counts. The J gene is TRBJ2-7, the V gene TRBV19; possibly TRBD2 for D (6 bases). The germline V gene encodes CDR1 LNHDA and CDR2 SQIVND (reference sequence). The germline V and J ends were trimmed by 5 bases and 2 bases, with 13 bases remaining between them. CDR3 length equals 14 residues. The CDR3 is CASSFTRETYEQYF. As DNA, the CDR3 is TGTGCCAGTAGTTTCACCCGGGAGACCTACGAGCAGTACTTC.

The CDR3 reads CASSLQGGDIQYF. CDR3 DNA sequence: TGTGCCAGCAGTCTACAGGGTGGGGACATTCAGTACTTC. The chain recombines TRBV6-1 with TRBJ2-4, with a possible D match to TRBD1 (6 bases). Germline V gene data show CDR1 as MNHNS and CDR2 as SASEGT. Between the trimmed V and J ends, which lost 5 bases and 8 bases, there was a span of 13 bases. The CDR3 runs to 13 residues.

About this clonotype itself: Just one base apart from a much larger clone, this may be a read error. The chain recombines TRBV7-9 with TRBJ2-1; 7 nucleotides match TRBD1. Germline CDR1 is SEHNR and CDR2 is FQNEAQ (reference sequence). This CDR3 has 16 amino acids. The trim removed 11 bases at V and 1 base at J, leaving 14 bases unmatched. CDR3 DNA: TGTGCCTGGAGTGGGATTACAGGGGCTTCCTACAATGAGCAGTTCTTC. It yields the protein CAWSGITGASYNEQFF. Full variable domain (rest looked up from reference TRBV7-9 and TRBJ2-1): DTGVSQNPRHKITKRGQNVTFRCDPISEHNRLYWYRQTLGQGPEFLTYFQNEAQLEKSRLLSDRFSAERPKGSFSTLEIQRTEQGDSAMYLCAWSGITGASYNEQFFGPGTRLTVL.

This clonotype was found many times. The chain employs TRBV28 and TRBJ2-7, with 10 positions matching TRBD1. Unmatched junction bases numbered 5, after V lost 0 bases and J lost 6 bases. Germline V CDR1 and CDR2: MDHEN, SYDVKM. The length of the CDR3 is 15 residues. Written as DNA, the CDR3 is TGTGCCAGCAGTTTATGGGGACAGGGGTCCCTCGAGCAGTACTTC. Protein sequence: CASSLWGQGSLEQYF.

CDR3 DNA sequence: TGCAGCTCCTCCCAGGGAAGCACAGATACGCAGTATTTT. Amino acids: CSSSQGSTDTQYF. The V gene is TRBV29-1, the J gene TRBJ2-3, with TRBD1 as a possible D gene (5 bases). Trimming cost V 8 bases and J 0 bases, with 12 bases left between them. Germline V gene data show CDR1 as SQVTM and CDR2 as ANQGSEA. This CDR3 has 13 residues.

With respect to this clonotype: This clone may be a read error of a much larger clone one base away. The chain uses TRBV13 and TRBJ2-3, with D unclear. V lost 5 bases and J 0 bases, leaving 9 bases between the germline ends. Per germline, CDR1 PRHDT and CDR2 FYEKMQ (reference sequence). The CDR3 has 14 amino acids. The CDR3 region is CASSPLPSTDTQYF. The CDR3 nucleotides read TGTGCCAGCAGCCCACTCCCTAGCACAGATACGCAGTATTTT. Full variable domain (rest looked up from reference TRBV13 and TRBJ2-3): AAGVIQSPRHLIKEKRETATLKCYPIPRHDTVYWYQQGPGQDPQFLISFYEKMQSDKGSIPDRFSAQQFSDYHSELNMSSLELGDSALYFCASSPLPSTDTQYFGPGTRLTVL.

This clonotype appeared a few times. A read error is likely, as this CDR3 ends without the conserved phenylalanine or tryptophan. The chain carries TRBV9 and TRBJ2-7; D is perhaps TRBD1 (5 bases). The germline CDR1 and CDR2 sequences are SGDLS and YYNGEE. Trimming took off 3 bases at V and 1 base at J, with 8 bases between the two ends. CDR3 size: 13 residues. The CDR3: CASSGQISYEQYS. CDR3 in DNA: TGTGCCAGCAGCGGACAGATTTCCTACGAGCAGTACTCC.

The V and J genes are TRBV7-2 and TRBJ2-3; D might be TRBD2 (5 bases). From germline, CDR1 is SGHTA and CDR2 FQGNSA. The CDR3 loop spans 12 amino acids. V lost 3 bases and J 11 bases, leaving 12 bases between the germline ends. The chain's CDR3 is CASSFDYNEQYF. Here the CDR3 DNA reads TGTGCCAGCAGCTTCGACTACAATGAGCAGTATTTT.

This clonotype has just a few counts. A much more abundant neighbour one base away suggests this may be a read error. The chain carries TRBV11-3 and TRBJ1-5; D may be TRBD1 (5 bases). CDR1 is SGHNT and CDR2 is YENEEA in the germline V gene. V was cut by 3 bases and J by 9 bases, with 12 bases left in between. This CDR3 spans 13 amino acids. CDR3 DNA sequence: TGTGCCAGCAGCTTGACAGTTGACCCGCCCCAGCATTTT. Its protein is CASSLTVDPPQHF.

In the case of this clonotype: One base away lies a much larger clone, so this may be a sequencing read error. The V call is TRBV5-6, the J call TRBJ2-3, with D maybe TRBD2 (5 bases). The V gene's germline CDR1 is SGHDT and CDR2 YYEEEE. Trimming took 0 bases from V and 4 from J, leaving 12 bases between them. This CDR3 is 15 amino acids long. CDR3 sequence (DNA): TGTGCCAGCAGCTTGGGGTCGGCGGGCGCAGATACGCAGTATTTT. This gives the protein CASSLGSAGADTQYF.

The chain joins TRBV19 to TRBJ2-4; the D gene is possibly TRBD2 (5 bases). Trimming took off 1 base at V and 11 bases at J, with 12 bases between the two ends. The CDR3 is made up of 13 amino acids. Germline CDR1 and CDR2: LNHDA and SQIVND (reference sequence). CDR3 nucleotides: TGTGCCAGTAGTATAGCCGGGGTCTCTGTTCAGTACTTC. Translated, it gives CASSIAGVSVQYF.

The chain is built from TRBV10-3 and TRBJ1-6; 8 positions agree with TRBD1. With V trimmed by 5 bases and J by 8 bases, 5 bases remained unmatched. The CDR3 contains 14 residues. Germline-derived CDR1 and CDR2 are ENHRY and SYGVKD. The CDR3 protein is CAISPGQADSPLHF. CDR3 nucleotide sequence: TGTGCCATCAGTCCGGGACAGGCAGATTCACCCCTCCACTTT.

Of note for this clonotype: It may be a read error: a sequence one base away is much more abundant. The chain uses TRBV2 and TRBJ1-2, with 10 bases aligning to TRBD1. The CDR3 runs 15 residues. Germline loops: CDR1 SNHLY, CDR2 FYNNEI. For the CDR3, the DNA is TGTGCCAGCAGTGAAGCTCGGGACAGGGGAACAGGCTGCACCTTC. Encoded protein: CASSEARDRGTGCTF. Full variable domain (rest looked up from reference TRBV2 and TRBJ1-2): EPEVTQTPSHQVTQMGQEVILRCVPISNHLYFYWYRQILGQKVEFLVSFYNNEISEKSEIFDDQFSVERPDGSNFTLKIRSTKLEDSAMYFCASSEARDRGTGCTFGSGTRLTVV.

In its sample, this clonotype was seen many times. The chain recombines TRBV20-1 with TRBJ2-7; 9 bases map to TRBD2. V trimming: 3 bases; J trimming: 4 bases; junction bases outside the gene matches: 7. The CDR3 length is 14 residues. Germline CDR1 and CDR2: DFQATT and SNEGSKA (reference sequence). The CDR3 region has the DNA TGCAGTGCTAGGTTCACTAGCGGGCCTTACGAGCAGTACTTC. This codes for CSARFTSGPYEQYF.

A word on this clonotype: Given a much more abundant clone one base away, this may be a read error. The rearrangement joins TRBV6-1 to TRBJ2-1; the D gene is possibly TRBD2 (6 bases). The CDR3 has 13 residues. The germline V gene encodes CDR1 MNHNS and CDR2 SASEGT. CDR3 residues: CVSSEGRFGEQFF. CDR3 nucleotide sequence: TGTGTCAGCAGTGAAGGGAGGTTTGGTGAGCAGTTCTTC.

The sample holds many counts of this clonotype. V gene TRBV20-1 combines with J gene TRBJ2-2; TRBD1 agrees at 8 bases. CDR1 is DFQATT, CDR2 SNEGSKA, per germline (reference sequence). The CDR3 sequence is 16 residues long. V lost 6 bases to trimming and J lost 3 bases; unmatched junction nucleotides: 12. The CDR3 bases are TGCAGTGCCCCGACAGGGGCAAAACCGGACACCGGGGAGCTGTTTTTT. Translation gives CSAPTGAKPDTGELFF.

This clonotype was counted ten times or more. The chain uses TRBV7-8 and TRBJ2-1, with a weak D call TRBD2 (5 bases). There are 16 residues in the CDR3. Trimming stripped 5 bases from V and 0 bases from J, with 14 bases between. Germline CDR1 and CDR2: SGHVS and FQNEAQ. DNA for the CDR3: TGTGCCAGCAGCCAACGGAGGCATTTCTCCTACAATGAGCAGTTCTTC. It codes for CASSQRRHFSYNEQFF. Drawing the rest from reference TRBV7-8 and TRBJ2-1, the complete variable domain is GAGVSQSPRYKVAKRGQDVALRCDPISGHVSLFWYQQALGQGPEFLTYFQNEAQLDKSGLPSDRFFAERPEGSVSTLKIQRTQQEDSAVYLCASSQRRHFSYNEQFFGPGTRLTVL.

V and J are TRBV25-1 and TRBJ2-5; D may be TRBD1 (5 bases). This CDR3 region has 14 residues. Trimming pared 5 bases from V and 0 bases from J, leaving 10 bases between. Germline V gives CDR1 MGHDK, CDR2 SYGVNS. The CDR3 DNA reads as TGTGCCAGCAGTCCGGACATTTACCAAGAGACCCAGTACTTC. Amino acid sequence: CASSPDIYQETQYF. Based on the CDR3 plus reference TRBV25-1 and TRBJ2-5, the full variable domain is EADIYQTPRYLVIGTGKKITLECSQTMGHDKMYWYQQDPGMELHLIHYSYGVNSTEKGDLSSESTVSRIRTEHFPLTLESARPSHTSQYLCASSPDIYQETQYFGPGTRLLVL.

In its sample, this clonotype was seen many times. Here the CDR3 DNA reads TGTGCCAGCAGCTTAGGACCGGTTAACTATGGCTACACCTTC. It specifies CASSLGPVNYGYTF. The chain links TRBV7-2 to TRBJ1-2; D is uncertain. V was cut by 1 base and J by 1 base, with 7 bases left in between. The CDR3 totals 14 residues. Per germline, CDR1 SGHTA and CDR2 FQGNSA.

For this clonotype: A clone one base away is much larger, so this may be a read error. J is TRBJ2-7 and V is TRBV7-3; 8 bases are a match to TRBD2. This CDR3 contains 14 residues. Germline V CDR1 and CDR2: SGHTA, FQGTGA. Written as DNA, the CDR3 is TGTGCCAGCAGCCTCCGGGGGGGATCCTACGAGCAGTGCTTC. This encodes CASSLRGGSYEQCF.

V is TRBV28 and J is TRBJ2-1; D gene ambiguous. Germline V gene sequence: CDR1 MDHEN, CDR2 SYDVKM. The CDR3 runs to 17 residues. Trimming stripped 2 bases from V and 5 bases from J, with 19 bases between. DNA for the CDR3: TGTGCCAGCAGTTTACGCCGGTATCTCCCCCTACACAATGAGCAGTTCTTC. Protein: CASSLRRYLPLHNEQFF.

This clonotype has a count of ten or more. V usage is TRBV7-8 and J usage is TRBJ1-2, with 7 bases lining up with TRBD1. Germline lookup yields CDR1 SGHVS and CDR2 FQNEAQ. V trimming: 5 bases; J trimming: 4 bases; junction bases outside the gene matches: 10. This CDR3 is built from 15 residues. DNA for the CDR3: TGTGCCAGCAGCGTACTCGTAGGGGGCACCTATGGCTACACCTTC. This translates into CASSVLVGGTYGYTF. Using reference TRBV7-8 and TRBJ1-2 for the parts outside the CDR3, the full variable domain is GAGVSQSPRYKVAKRGQDVALRCDPISGHVSLFWYQQALGQGPEFLTYFQNEAQLDKSGLPSDRFFAERPEGSVSTLKIQRTQQEDSAVYLCASSVLVGGTYGYTFGSGTRLTVV.

This sequence joins TRBV13 and TRBJ2-3; 11 positions match TRBD2. The CDR3 extends over 16 amino acids. CDR1 and CDR2 from the germline V gene are PRHDT and FYEKMQ (reference sequence). The J segment lost 11 bases and the V segment lost 5 bases, leaving 15 bases of the junction unmatched. The DNA of the CDR3 is TGTGCCAGCAGCCACCACCCGCCGGGGACTAGCGGTGAGCAGTATTTT. Its translation is CASSHHPPGTSGEQYF. Combining the CDR3 with reference TRBV13 and TRBJ2-3 gives the whole variable domain AAGVIQSPRHLIKEKRETATLKCYPIPRHDTVYWYQQGPGQDPQFLISFYEKMQSDKGSIPDRFSAQQFSDYHSELNMSSLELGDSALYFCASSHHPPGTSGEQYFGPGTRLTVL.

This clonotype was seen at least ten times. The chain joins TRBV12-3 or TRBV12-4 to TRBJ2-5; possibly TRBD2 for D (7 bases). V was trimmed by 3 bases and J by 5 bases, leaving 16 bases between them. This CDR3 is 15 amino acids long. CDR3 in amino acids: CASSFIGGHRETQYF. CDR3 nucleotide sequence: TGTGCCAGCAGTTTTATCGGGGGGCATCGGGAGACCCAGTACTTC.

This clonotype came up a few times. A junction boundary mismatches the germline segment, possibly from a read error. This rearrangement joins TRBV20-1 to TRBJ2-5; the D gene is possibly TRBD2 (5 bases). The CDR3 loop spans 11 amino acids. CDR1 DFQATT and CDR2 SNEGSKA come from the germline V gene (reference sequence). Here the CDR3 reads CSASRGETQSF. CDR3 in DNA: TGCAGTGCTAGCCGGGGAGAGACCCAGTCCTTC.

This clonotype was observed many times. The J gene is TRBJ2-7, the V gene TRBV19; 9 bases fit TRBD2. The CDR3 is 15 amino acids. The germline gives CDR1 LNHDA, CDR2 SQIVND (reference sequence). V shed 5 bases, J shed 1 base, and the junction held 6 bases outside the gene matches. CDR3 in DNA: TGTGCCAGTAGTGCCGGCGGGGGGGCATCCTACGAGCAGTACTTC. Encoded protein: CASSAGGGASYEQYF. Full variable domain (rest looked up from reference TRBV19 and TRBJ2-7): DGGITQSPKYLFRKEGQNVTLSCEQNLNHDAMYWYRQDPGQGLRLIYYSQIVNDFQKGDIAEGYSVSREKKESFPLTVTSAQKNPTAFYLCASSAGGGASYEQYFGPGTRLTVT.

Points on this clonotype: The missing conserved phenylalanine or tryptophan at the end of this CDR3 makes a read error likely. CDR3: CASSFTSRDVNTGELFL. The CDR3 region has the DNA TGCGCCAGCAGCTTTACGTCCCGCGACGTGAATACCGGGGAGCTGTTTCTT. The chain is built from TRBV5-1 and TRBJ2-2; D remains ambiguous. The length of the CDR3 is 17 residues. Germline V gene data show CDR1 as SGHRS and CDR2 as YFSETQ. Trimming took 2 bases from V and 5 from J, leaving 19 bases between them.

The J gene is TRBJ2-5, the V gene TRBV12-3 or TRBV12-4; TRBD2 might be the D (6 bases). The CDR3 is made up of 14 amino acids. The V end was cut by 5 bases, the J end by 9 bases, with 19 bases between. The CDR3 bases are TGTGCCAGCAGTCCCCCCAATCCGGGGGAGGCCCAGTACTTC. This sequence encodes CASSPPNPGEAQYF.